A selection of T cell receptor beta chains follows, all from one sample in a study of T cell repertoires in cytomegalovirus infection. MiXCR was run by TCRdb on the reads, yielding one entry per CDR3 protein. The sample lists roughly 160,000 distinct CDR3 sequences; roughly 21% were seen once. Antigens of these TCRs are unknown. Material: CD8+ T cells from cultured PBMCs, obtained from culture after CMV antigen stimulation. The receptor set was obtained from a human donor in good health (CMV status not recorded). Some clones in this sample may be carry-over from other donors' samples. CDR3s include the opening cysteine and the closing phenylalanine or tryptophan. A D gene is named only where the DNA matches it firmly. Expanded clones get a size class; other rows say once, few or many, or leave the size out.

j_call,v_call,clone_size,d_call,cdr3_nt,cdr3_aa
TRBJ1-1,TRBV4-1,few,TRBD1,TGCGCCAGCAGCCATAGGGACAGGGATTATGGCACTGAAGCTTTCTTT,CASSHRDRDYGTEAFF
TRBJ1-2,TRBV5-4,few,NA,TGTGCCAGCAGCCTGACAGAGCTTAGGGGCTACACCTTC,CASSLTELRGYTF
TRBJ2-1,TRBV7-9,NA,TRBD2,TGTGCCAGCAGCCTCTCCAGCGGGGGAACTTACAATGAGCAGTTCTTC,CASSLSSGGTYNEQFF
TRBJ2-2,TRBV2,few,TRBD2,TGTGCCAGCATGGCGGGGGTGAACACCGGGGAGCTGTTTTTT,CASMAGVNTGELFF
TRBJ1-2,TRBV6-1,many,TRBD1,TGTGCCAGCAGTGAAATCCAGGGGGTCTCTCCTAACTATGGCTACACCTTC,CASSEIQGVSPNYGYTF
TRBJ2-2,TRBV28,many,TRBD1,TGTGCCAGCAGTCCGTGGACAGGGGCCACCGGGGAGCTGTTTTTT,CASSPWTGATGELFF
TRBJ2-3,TRBV12-3/TRBV12-4,few,TRBD1,TGTGCCAGCAGTGTGGTCCAGGGGGCGGTATACCCAGATACGCAGTATTTT,CASSVVQGAVYPDTQYF
TRBJ2-5,TRBV6-5,few,NA,TGTGCCAGTACCCCCGGACCCTCGGAGACCCAGTACTTC,CASTPGPSETQYF
TRBJ2-3,TRBV29-1,NA,NA,TGCAGCGTAGAAACAGGGCCAGATACGCAGTATTTT,CSVETGPDTQYF
TRBJ1-6,TRBV7-8,NA,NA,TGTGCCAGCAGCTTATCCGTCAGGGGCTCCTATAATTCACCCCTCCACTTT,CASSLSVRGSYNSPLHF
TRBJ2-7,TRBV7-8,NA,TRBD2,TGTGCCAGCAGCCTGGGGGGGGGTATGAGCTACGAGCAGTACTTC,CASSLGGGMSYEQYF
TRBJ2-1,TRBV9,NA,TRBD2,TGTGCCAGCAGCGTATTAATAGCGGGGAATAATAAGCAGTTCTTC,CASSVLIAGNNKQFF
TRBJ1-1,TRBV7-8,NA,NA,TGTGCCAGCAGCTTTGGGCGTACTGAAGCTTTCTTT,CASSFGRTEAFF
TRBJ2-3,TRBV12-3/TRBV12-4,few,NA,TGTGCCAGCAGTATCTCCACAGATACGCAGTATTTT,CASSISTDTQYF
TRBJ2-3,TRBV27,many,NA,TGTGCCAGCAGCTTTAGCACAGATACGCAGTATTTT,CASSFSTDTQYF
TRBJ1-3,TRBV7-2,NA,NA,TGTGCCAGCAGCTTAGAACCCAGCTCTGGAAACACCATATATTTT,CASSLEPSSGNTIYF
TRBJ1-6,TRBV4-1,many,NA,TGCGCCAGCAGCCAAGGGACTATCCTTGGGACACCCCTCCACTTT,CASSQGTILGTPLHF
TRBJ1-2,TRBV27,few,NA,TGTGCCAGCAGTCCACTCAGGGTTAACTATGGCTACACCTTC,CASSPLRVNYGYTF
TRBJ1-1,TRBV4-1,NA,NA,TGCGCCAGCAGCCGAAGGGAATGGAACACTGAAGCTTTCTTT,CASSRREWNTEAFF
TRBJ1-1,TRBV4-1,few,NA,TGCGCCAGCAGCCCCAAGAGGGGGGGCACTGAAGCTTTCTTT,CASSPKRGGTEAFF
TRBJ1-3,TRBV7-8,few,NA,TGTGCCAGCAGCCCGGCTGCTTCTGGAAACACCATATATTTT,CASSPAASGNTIYF
TRBJ2-1,TRBV7-9,NA,TRBD2,TGTGCCAGCAGACGTCCCGCCGGGACTAGCGGATCGAGCTCCTACAATGAGCAGTTCTTC,CASRRPAGTSGSSSYNEQFF
TRBJ1-5,TRBV7-2,many,NA,TGTGCCAGCAGCTTACACCGGTTAAATCAGCCCCAGCATTTT,CASSLHRLNQPQHF
TRBJ1-5,TRBV6-1,few,NA,TGTGCCAGCAGTGAAGTGGGGGGGGGTGATAGCAATCAGCCCCAGCATTTT,CASSEVGGGDSNQPQHF
TRBJ1-5,TRBV12-3/TRBV12-4,few,TRBD1,TGTGCCAGCAGATCGGGGACAGGCGCGGCTTTTAGCAATCAGCCCCAGCATTTT,CASRSGTGAAFSNQPQHF
TRBJ1-2,TRBV7-8,few,NA,TGTGCCAGCAGCCCATATACGACAGAGACTCATGGCTACACCTTC,CASSPYTTETHGYTF
TRBJ2-7,TRBV7-2,NA,NA,TGTGCCAGCAGCTTAGCGGGGGGTAGCTCCTACGAGCAGTACTTC,CASSLAGGSSYEQYF
TRBJ1-2,TRBV2,few,NA,TGTGCCAGCAGGGGCCTGGGGCTAAGACATGGCTACACCTTC,CASRGLGLRHGYTF
TRBJ1-5,TRBV7-2,NA,TRBD1,TGTGCCAGCAGCTCTTCGACAGGGCGTACCAATCAGCCCCAGCATTTT,CASSSSTGRTNQPQHF
TRBJ2-7,TRBV7-2,NA,NA,TGTGCCAGCAGTTTCCGGGACGGAACCTACGAGCAGTACTTC,CASSFRDGTYEQYF
TRBJ1-1,TRBV7-9,NA,NA,TGTGCCAGCAGCTTTATCGGAAGAAGGGGCTATGACACTGAAGCTTTCTTT,CASSFIGRRGYDTEAFF
TRBJ1-1,TRBV4-3,few,TRBD1,TGCGCCAGCAGCCAACGGGACAGAGTGAACACTGAAGCTTTCTTT,CASSQRDRVNTEAFF
TRBJ2-2,TRBV7-6,many,NA,TGTGCCAGCAGCCCCGGTGGGCCGCACACCGGGGAGCTGTTTTTT,CASSPGGPHTGELFF
TRBJ2-7,TRBV7-2,few,NA,TGTGCCAGCAGTCCCGACCCTTACAGTTTTTCCTACGAGCAGTACTTC,CASSPDPYSFSYEQYF
TRBJ2-2,TRBV7-2,NA,TRBD1,TGTGCCAGCAGGACAGGGGGTTACATCAACACCGGGGAGCTGTTTTTT,CASRTGGYINTGELFF
TRBJ2-1,TRBV6-2/TRBV6-3,NA,TRBD2,TGTGCCAGCAGTTACTCCCGACTCCTTACTAGCGGGGGGGCAAGGAATGAGCAGTTCTTC,CASSYSRLLTSGGARNEQFF
TRBJ2-3,TRBV7-9,few,TRBD2,TGTGCCAGCAGCCCCCTAGGACTAGCGTTAGATACGCAGTATTTT,CASSPLGLALDTQYF
TRBJ1-1,TRBV6-6,NA,TRBD1,TGTGCCAGCAGCCTGAAGCCCCGGACAGGGAACACTGAAGCTTTCTTT,CASSLKPRTGNTEAFF
TRBJ1-6,TRBV6-2/TRBV6-3,NA,NA,TGTGCCAGCATTCAAGCGAGCTCCTATAATTCACCCCTCCACTTT,CASIQASSYNSPLHF
TRBJ1-2,TRBV28,NA,NA,TGTGCCAGCAGTCTAACAACAGGGGGCTACACCTTC,CASSLTTGGYTF
TRBJ2-1,TRBV6-5,NA,NA,TGTGCCAGCAGTTACAATACCGAAGTCAGCTCCTACAATGAGCAGTTCTTC,CASSYNTEVSSYNEQFF
TRBJ2-1,TRBV7-9,NA,NA,TGTGCCAGCAGCTTCAAAGTAGACAGTTACTACAATGAGCAGTTCTTC,CASSFKVDSYYNEQFF
TRBJ2-3,TRBV5-1,few,NA,TGCGCCAGCAGCTTGACGGAGACAGATACGCAGTATTTT,CASSLTETDTQYF
TRBJ2-3,TRBV7-2,NA,NA,TGTGCCAGCACCCCACGGCCTAGAGCAGATACGCAGTATTTT,CASTPRPRADTQYF
TRBJ1-5,TRBV11-2,NA,NA,TGTGCCAGCAGCTTAGATCACGGACTAGTCAGGCCCCAGCATTTT,CASSLDHGLVRPQHF
TRBJ2-2,TRBV12-3/TRBV12-4,few,NA,TGTGCCAGCAGTCAAACAGGGCCGGGCACCGGGGAGCTGTTTTTT,CASSQTGPGTGELFF
TRBJ2-1,TRBV13,few,NA,TGTGCCAGCAGCCGCGGCAGGGGGGACAATGAGCAGTTCTTC,CASSRGRGDNEQFF
TRBJ2-4,TRBV11-2,NA,TRBD2,TGTGCCAGCAGTTATAGCGGGGGGGGGGGGAACATTCAGTACTTC,CASSYSGGGGNIQYF
TRBJ2-7,TRBV12-3/TRBV12-4,NA,TRBD2,TGTGCCAGCAGTCTGGGACTAGCGGGGCCCCACGAGCAGTACTTC,CASSLGLAGPHEQYF